The sequence of this T cell receptor beta chain was determined in a study of cytomegalovirus exposure and HLA in healthy donors. This clone came up a few times. Its matching antigen is unknown. Study-wide points: TCR beta sequences reportedly predicted most subjects' HLA-A and HLA-B alleles accurately. Most TCR sequences were uncommon, yet certain public TCRs appeared in many donors.

Use of 60 Vbeta and 13 Jbeta primers characterized the PCR. Generated by immunoSEQ multiplex PCR, the TCRdb table keeps only in-frame clones and is missing some. Of around 100,000 clones listed, roughly three quarters are singletons. The source material was PBMCs. This TCR was recovered from a woman aged 40 to 50 in good health and CMV-seronegative.

This chain's CDR3 is CASGLQGGSNEQFF. The DNA of the CDR3 is TGTGCTAGTGGTTTACAGGGGGGTAGTAATGAGCAGTTCTTC. The V call is TRBV12-5, the J call TRBJ2-1, with 8 bases matching TRBD1. The V gene's germline CDR1 is LGHNT and CDR2 FRNRAP. Trimming took 3 bases from V and 7 from J; bases not matched to a gene: 5. There are 14 residues in the CDR3.